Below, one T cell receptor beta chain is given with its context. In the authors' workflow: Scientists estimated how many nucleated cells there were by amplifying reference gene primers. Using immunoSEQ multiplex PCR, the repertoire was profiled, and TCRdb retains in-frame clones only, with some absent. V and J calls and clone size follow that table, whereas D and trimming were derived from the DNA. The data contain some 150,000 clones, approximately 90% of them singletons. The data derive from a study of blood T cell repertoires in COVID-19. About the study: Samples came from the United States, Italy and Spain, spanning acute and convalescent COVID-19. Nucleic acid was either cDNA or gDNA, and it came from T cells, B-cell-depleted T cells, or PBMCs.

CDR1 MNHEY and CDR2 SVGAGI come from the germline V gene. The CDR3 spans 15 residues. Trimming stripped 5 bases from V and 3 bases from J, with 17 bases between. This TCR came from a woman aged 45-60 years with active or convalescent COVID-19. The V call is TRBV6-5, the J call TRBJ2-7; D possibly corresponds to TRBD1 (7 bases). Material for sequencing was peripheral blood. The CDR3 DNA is TGTGCCAGCAGTCTACTTCAGGGGGGCGACTACGAGCAGTACTTC. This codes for CASSLLQGGDYEQYF.